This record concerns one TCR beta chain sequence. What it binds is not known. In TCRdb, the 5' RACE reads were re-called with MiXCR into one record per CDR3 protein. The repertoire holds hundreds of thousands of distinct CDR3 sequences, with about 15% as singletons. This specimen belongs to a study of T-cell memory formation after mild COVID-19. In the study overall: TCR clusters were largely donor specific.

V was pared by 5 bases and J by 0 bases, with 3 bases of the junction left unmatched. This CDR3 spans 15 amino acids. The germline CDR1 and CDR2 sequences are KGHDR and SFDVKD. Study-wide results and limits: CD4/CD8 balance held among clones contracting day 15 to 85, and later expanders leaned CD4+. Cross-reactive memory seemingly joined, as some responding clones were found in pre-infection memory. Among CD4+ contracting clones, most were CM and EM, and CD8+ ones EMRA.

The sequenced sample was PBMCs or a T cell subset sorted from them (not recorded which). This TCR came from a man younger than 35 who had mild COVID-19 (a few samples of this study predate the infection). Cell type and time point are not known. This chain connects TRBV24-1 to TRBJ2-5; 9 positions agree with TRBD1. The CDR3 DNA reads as TGTGCCACCAGTGCTCGGACAGGGGACCAAGAGACCCAGTACTTC. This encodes CATSARTGDQETQYF.